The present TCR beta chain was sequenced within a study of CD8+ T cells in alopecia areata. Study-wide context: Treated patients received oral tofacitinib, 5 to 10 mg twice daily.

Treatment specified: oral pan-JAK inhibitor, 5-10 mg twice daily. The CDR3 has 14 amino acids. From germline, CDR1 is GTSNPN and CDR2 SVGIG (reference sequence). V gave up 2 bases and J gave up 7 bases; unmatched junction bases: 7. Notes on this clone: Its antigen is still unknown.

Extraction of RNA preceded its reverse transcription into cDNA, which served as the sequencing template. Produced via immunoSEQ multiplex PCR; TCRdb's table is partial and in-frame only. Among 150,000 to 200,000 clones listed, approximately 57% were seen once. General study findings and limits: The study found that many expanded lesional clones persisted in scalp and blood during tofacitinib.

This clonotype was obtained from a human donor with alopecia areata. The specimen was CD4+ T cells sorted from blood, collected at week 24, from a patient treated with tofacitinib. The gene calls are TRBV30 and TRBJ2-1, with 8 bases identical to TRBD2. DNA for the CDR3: TGTGCCTGGAGTACGGGGGGGCCTTCGAATGAGCAGTTCTTC. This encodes CAWSTGGPSNEQFF.